This T cell receptor beta chain came from a study of T cell repertoires in cytomegalovirus infection (dated by TCRdb to between 2019 and 2020). About the full investigation: The peptide stimulations were aimed at well-studied HLA-B-restricted epitopes as well as recently identified HLA-C-restricted CMV epitopes, whose presentation resists viral immunomodulation. Because public TCR beta signatures pointed to carriage of CMV infection together with the matching HLA type, the HLA type of each donor mattered for the analysis.

What this sample's treatment or condition label stands for: in vitro stimulation with specific CMV peptide epitopes to enrich CMV-specific T cells. V and J are truncated by 5 bases and 6 bases respectively, leaving an intervening sequence of 11 bases. CDR3 length: 12 amino acids, cysteine to phenylalanine. Of all the DNA, just the CDR3 is kept, 36 bases in frame from base 1. CDR1 SEHNR and CDR2 FQNEAQ were looked up in the germline V gene (reference sequence). Results and caveats for the whole study, not just this receptor: In both this cohort and an independent roughly 330-donor cohort, the cumulative frequency of public TCR beta family members distinguished carriers of CMV infection plus the relevant HLA type. The ex vivo response was dominated by HLA-C-restricted CMV-specific TCR beta clonotypes, which also provided the single most frequent clonotype in two of eight donors.

This clonotype was detected ten times or more. Its binding antigen is unknown. Base-call qualities are not available, and no considerably larger clone is one nucleotide away. TCRdb names Illumina HiSeq 1500 as the instrument used. The public reads were reprocessed in TCRdb via fastp at Q25 and MiXCR, keeping in-frame beta chains. Under each unique CDR3 protein, matching rows form one entry showing the most common genes and DNA. For this sample there are 830,000 or so distinct CDR3 sequences; about 33% appear just once. The leading ten clones occupy roughly 12% of the sample. The TCR originated in a human donor in good health (CMV status not recorded). Some clones in this sample may be carry-over from other donors' samples. Here the chain combines TRBV7-9 and TRBJ2-7; the D assignment is uncertain and may be TRBD1 or TRBD2, with 5 bases supporting each. The input for sequencing was cultured CD8+ T cells from PBMCs, taken from culture after CMV antigen stimulation. Here the CDR3 is given as CASSPLGVEQYF. The DNA sequence follows: TGTGCCAGCAGCCCCCTGGGGGTCGAGCAGTACTTC.